What follows describes a single T cell receptor beta chain. After removal of 7 bases from V and 2 bases from J, the junction contained 8 bases not matched to a gene. The CDR3 runs to 15 residues. Germline V gives CDR1 MNHNS, CDR2 SASEGT. This record belongs to a study of human thymus T cells. Produced via immunoSEQ multiplex PCR; TCRdb's table is partial and in-frame only. The sample has fewer than 90,000 clones, roughly 96% seen once. Resections obtained during corrective heart surgery supplied the thymus tissue. Sequencing was performed on thymus tissue. This TCR came from a boy younger than two with a congenital heart defect but otherwise immunologically healthy. The gene calls are TRBV6-1 and TRBJ2-1; TRBD2 matches at 7 bases. The CDR3 here is CASNSPSGTYNEQFF. CDR3 DNA: TGTGCCAGCAACTCCCCTAGCGGTACCTACAATGAGCAGTTCTTC.